This T cell receptor beta chain comes out of a study of T cell repertoires in cytomegalovirus infection. This CDR3 comprises 15 residues. Germline CDR1 and CDR2: MNHEY and SMNVEV (reference sequence). V gave up 5 bases and J gave up 7 bases; unmatched junction bases: 11. TCRdb re-called the reads through MiXCR, storing one row per CDR3 protein. The table lists some 560,000 distinct CDR3 sequences, almost 40% of them singletons. The study, taken as a whole, reports: HLA-C-restricted CMV-specific TCR beta clonotypes were dominant in the ex vivo response.

This clonotype was detected only a few times. Its antigen is not identified. The genes are TRBV27 and TRBJ2-7; 10 bases fit TRBD1. Sequencing was performed on cultured PBMCs, taken from culture after CMV antigen stimulation. The clonotype comes from a human donor in good health (CMV status not recorded). Some clones in this sample may be carry-over from other donors' samples. The CDR3 region is CASSRRDRGRGEQYF. The DNA of the CDR3 is TGTGCCAGCAGTAGACGGGACAGGGGCAGGGGAGAGCAGTACTTC.